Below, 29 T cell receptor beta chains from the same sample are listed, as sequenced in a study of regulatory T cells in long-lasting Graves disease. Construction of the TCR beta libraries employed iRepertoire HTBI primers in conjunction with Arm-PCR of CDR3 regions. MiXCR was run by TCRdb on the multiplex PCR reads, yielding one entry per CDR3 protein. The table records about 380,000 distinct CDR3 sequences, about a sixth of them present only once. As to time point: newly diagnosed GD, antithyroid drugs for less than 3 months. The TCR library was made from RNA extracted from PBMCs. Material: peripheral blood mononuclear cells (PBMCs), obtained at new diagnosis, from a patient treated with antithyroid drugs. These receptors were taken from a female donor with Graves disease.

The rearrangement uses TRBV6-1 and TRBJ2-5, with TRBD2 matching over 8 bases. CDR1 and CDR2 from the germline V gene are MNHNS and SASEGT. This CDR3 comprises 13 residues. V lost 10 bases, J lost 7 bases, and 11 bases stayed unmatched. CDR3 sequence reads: CATLSGSGGTQYF. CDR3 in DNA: TGTGCCACCTTAAGCGGGAGCGGTGGGACCCAGTACTTC.

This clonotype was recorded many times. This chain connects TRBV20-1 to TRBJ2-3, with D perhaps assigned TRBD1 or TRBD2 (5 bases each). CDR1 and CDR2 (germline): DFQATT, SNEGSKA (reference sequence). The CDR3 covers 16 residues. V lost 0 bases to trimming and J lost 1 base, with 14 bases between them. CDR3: CSARDILRDRTDTQYF. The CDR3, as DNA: TGCAGTGCTAGAGATATTCTACGGGACCGCACAGATACGCAGTATTTT.

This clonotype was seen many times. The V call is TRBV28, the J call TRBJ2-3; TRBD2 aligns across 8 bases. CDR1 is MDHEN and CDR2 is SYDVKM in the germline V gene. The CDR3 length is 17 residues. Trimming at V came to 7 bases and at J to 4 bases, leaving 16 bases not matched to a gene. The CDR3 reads CASNPLLSRGGSDTQYF. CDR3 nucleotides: TGTGCCAGCAACCCACTCCTGAGCCGGGGGGGCTCAGATACGCAGTATTTT. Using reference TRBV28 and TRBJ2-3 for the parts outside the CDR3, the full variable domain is DVKVTQSSRYLVKRTGEKVFLECVQDMDHENMFWYRQDPGLGLRLIYFSYDVKMKEKGDIPEGYSVSREKKERFSLILESASTNQTSMYLCASNPLLSRGGSDTQYFGPGTRLTVL.

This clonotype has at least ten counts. The CDR3 DNA sequence: TGTGCCAGCAGCTTACAGGGTACGTACGCTGAAGCTTTCTTT. Translated: CASSLQGTYAEAFF. V is TRBV28 and J is TRBJ1-1, with D perhaps matching TRBD1 (6 bases). Germline values: CDR1 MDHEN, CDR2 SYDVKM. The CDR3 extends over 14 amino acids. The germline V and J ends were trimmed by 6 bases and 6 bases, with 17 bases remaining between them. The full variable domain, rest sourced from reference TRBV28 and TRBJ1-1, is DVKVTQSSRYLVKRTGEKVFLECVQDMDHENMFWYRQDPGLGLRLIYFSYDVKMKEKGDIPEGYSVSREKKERFSLILESASTNQTSMYLCASSLQGTYAEAFFGQGTRLTVV.

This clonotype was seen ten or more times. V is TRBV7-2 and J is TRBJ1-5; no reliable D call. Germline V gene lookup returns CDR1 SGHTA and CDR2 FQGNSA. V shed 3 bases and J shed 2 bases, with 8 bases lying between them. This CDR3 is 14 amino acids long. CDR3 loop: CASSFQWGNQPQHF. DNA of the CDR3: TGTGCCAGCAGCTTCCAATGGGGCAATCAGCCCCAGCATTTT.

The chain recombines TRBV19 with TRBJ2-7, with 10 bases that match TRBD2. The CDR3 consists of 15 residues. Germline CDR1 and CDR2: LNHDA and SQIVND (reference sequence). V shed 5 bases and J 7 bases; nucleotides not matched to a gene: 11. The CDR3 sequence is CASSALGLASNEQYF. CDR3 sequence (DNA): TGTGCCAGTAGTGCCTTGGGACTAGCGTCCAATGAGCAGTACTTC. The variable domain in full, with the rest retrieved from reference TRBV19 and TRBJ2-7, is DGGITQSPKYLFRKEGQNVTLSCEQNLNHDAMYWYRQDPGQGLRLIYYSQIVNDFQKGDIAEGYSVSREKKESFPLTVTSAQKNPTAFYLCASSALGLASNEQYFGPGTRLTVT.

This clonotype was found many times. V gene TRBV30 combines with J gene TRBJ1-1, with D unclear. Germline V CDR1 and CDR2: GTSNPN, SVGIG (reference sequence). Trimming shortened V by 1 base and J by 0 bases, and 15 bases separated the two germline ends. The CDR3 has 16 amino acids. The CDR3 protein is CAWSGESWTVNTEAFF. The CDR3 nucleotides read TGTGCCTGGAGTGGGGAGTCGTGGACTGTGAACACTGAAGCTTTCTTT.

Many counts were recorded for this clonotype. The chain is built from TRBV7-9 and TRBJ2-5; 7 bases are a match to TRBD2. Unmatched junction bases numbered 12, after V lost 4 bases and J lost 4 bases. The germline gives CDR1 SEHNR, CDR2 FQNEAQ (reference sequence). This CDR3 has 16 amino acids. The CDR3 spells CASSSAGTISGETQYF. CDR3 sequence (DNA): TGTGCCAGCAGCTCCGCAGGGACTATCTCCGGAGAGACCCAGTACTTC.

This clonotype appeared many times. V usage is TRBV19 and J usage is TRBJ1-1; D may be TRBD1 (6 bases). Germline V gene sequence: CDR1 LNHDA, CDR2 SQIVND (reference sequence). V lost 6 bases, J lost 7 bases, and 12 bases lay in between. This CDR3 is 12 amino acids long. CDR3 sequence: CASRRTVDEAFF. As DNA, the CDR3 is TGTGCCAGTAGAAGGACAGTAGATGAAGCTTTCTTT.

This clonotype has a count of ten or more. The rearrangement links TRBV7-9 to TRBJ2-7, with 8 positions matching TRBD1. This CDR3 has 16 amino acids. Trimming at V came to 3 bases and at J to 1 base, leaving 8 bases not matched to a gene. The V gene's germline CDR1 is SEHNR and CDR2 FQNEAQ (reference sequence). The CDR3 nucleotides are TGTGCCAGCAGCTTTAGCCCGGACAGGGCTTCCTACGAGCAGTACTTC. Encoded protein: CASSFSPDRASYEQYF.

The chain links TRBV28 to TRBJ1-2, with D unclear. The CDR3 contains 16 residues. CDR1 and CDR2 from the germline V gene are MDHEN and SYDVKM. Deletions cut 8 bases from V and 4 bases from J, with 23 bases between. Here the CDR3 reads CASSPPPTVTLYGYTF. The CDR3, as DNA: TGTGCCAGCTCACCACCTCCCACGGTTACGCTCTATGGCTACACCTTC.

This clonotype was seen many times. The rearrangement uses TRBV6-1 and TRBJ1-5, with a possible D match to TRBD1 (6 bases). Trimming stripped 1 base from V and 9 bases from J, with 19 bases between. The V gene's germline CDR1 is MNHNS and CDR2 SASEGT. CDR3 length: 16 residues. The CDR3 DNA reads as TGTGCCAGCAGTGAAGGTCCCACAGGGATAGTTTGGCCCCAGCATTTT. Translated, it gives CASSEGPTGIVWPQHF.

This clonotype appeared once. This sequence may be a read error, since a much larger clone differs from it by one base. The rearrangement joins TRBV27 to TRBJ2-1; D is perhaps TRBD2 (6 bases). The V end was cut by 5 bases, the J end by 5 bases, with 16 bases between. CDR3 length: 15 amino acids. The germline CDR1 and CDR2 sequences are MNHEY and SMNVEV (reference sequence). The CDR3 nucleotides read TGTGCCAGCAGTACGGGACTCGACGGAAACAATGAGCAGTTCTTC. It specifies CASSTGLDGNNEQFF.

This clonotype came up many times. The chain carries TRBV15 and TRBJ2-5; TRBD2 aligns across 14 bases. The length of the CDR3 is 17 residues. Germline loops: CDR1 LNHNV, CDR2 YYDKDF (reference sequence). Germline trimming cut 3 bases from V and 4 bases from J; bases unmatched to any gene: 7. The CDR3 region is CATSSPGLAGGGETQYF. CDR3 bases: TGTGCCACCAGCAGTCCCGGACTAGCGGGGGGAGGAGAGACCCAGTACTTC.

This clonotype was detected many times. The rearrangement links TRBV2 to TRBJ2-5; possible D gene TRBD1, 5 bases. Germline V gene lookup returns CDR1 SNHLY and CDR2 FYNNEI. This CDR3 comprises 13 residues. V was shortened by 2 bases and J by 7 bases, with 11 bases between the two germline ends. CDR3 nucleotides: TGTGCCAGCAGTGAACAGGGCCCTTGGACCCAGTACTTC. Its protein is CASSEQGPWTQYF.

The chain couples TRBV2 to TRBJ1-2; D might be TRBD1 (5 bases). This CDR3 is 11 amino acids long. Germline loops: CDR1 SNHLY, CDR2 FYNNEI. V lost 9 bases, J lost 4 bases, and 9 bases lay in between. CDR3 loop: CARGDGYGYTF. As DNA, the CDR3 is TGTGCCAGAGGGGACGGCTATGGCTACACCTTC.

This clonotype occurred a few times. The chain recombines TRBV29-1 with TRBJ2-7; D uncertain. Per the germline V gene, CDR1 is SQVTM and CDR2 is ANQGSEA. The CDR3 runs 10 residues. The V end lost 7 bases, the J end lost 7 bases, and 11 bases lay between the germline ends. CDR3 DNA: TGCAGCGCTGGGGTGGGGGAGCAGTACTTC. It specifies CSAGVGEQYF.

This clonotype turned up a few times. The CDR3, as DNA: TGTGCCATCAGACTTGACAGGGGCACCTACAATGAGCAGTTCTTC. This encodes CAIRLDRGTYNEQFF. The chain uses TRBV10-3 and TRBJ2-1; 8 bases are a match to TRBD1. Trimming took 6 bases from V and 2 from J; bases not matched to a gene: 6. This CDR3 spans 15 amino acids. Germline CDR1 and CDR2: ENHRY and SYGVKD.

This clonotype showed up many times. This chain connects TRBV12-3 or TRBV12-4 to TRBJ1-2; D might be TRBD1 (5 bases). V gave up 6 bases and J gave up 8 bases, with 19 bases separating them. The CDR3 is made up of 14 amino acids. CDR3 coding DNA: TGTGCCAGCAGCCCGGGGGAGTTTGGATCCGGCTACACCTTC. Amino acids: CASSPGEFGSGYTF.

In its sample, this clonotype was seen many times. The CDR3 nucleotides read TGCAGTGCAGAAGGAAACTCCGGGACAGGGGATGAAAAACTGTTTTTT. Amino acid sequence: CSAEGNSGTGDEKLFF. The chain combines TRBV20-1 with TRBJ1-4; 10 bases match TRBD1. The CDR3 sequence is 16 residues long. V gave up 6 bases and J gave up 6 bases; unmatched junction bases: 13. Germline values: CDR1 DFQATT, CDR2 SNEGSKA (reference sequence).

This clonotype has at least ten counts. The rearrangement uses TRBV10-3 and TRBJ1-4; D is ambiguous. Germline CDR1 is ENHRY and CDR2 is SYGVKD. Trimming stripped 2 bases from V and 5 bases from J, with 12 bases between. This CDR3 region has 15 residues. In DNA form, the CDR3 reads TGTGCCATCAGTGAGCAGCAAAGCCCAAATGAAAAACTGTTTTTT. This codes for CAISEQQSPNEKLFF.

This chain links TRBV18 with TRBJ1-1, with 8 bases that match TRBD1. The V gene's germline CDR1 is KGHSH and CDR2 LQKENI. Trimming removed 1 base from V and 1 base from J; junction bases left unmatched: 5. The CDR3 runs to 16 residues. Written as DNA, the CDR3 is TGTGCCAGCTCACCACGGACAGGGCATAAGAACACTGAAGCTTTCTTT. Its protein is CASSPRTGHKNTEAFF.

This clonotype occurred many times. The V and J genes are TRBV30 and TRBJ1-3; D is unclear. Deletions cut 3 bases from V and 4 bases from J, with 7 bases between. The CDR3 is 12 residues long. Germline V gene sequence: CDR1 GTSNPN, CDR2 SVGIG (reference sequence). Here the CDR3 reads CAWSPGGNTIYF. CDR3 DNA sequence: TGTGCCTGGAGCCCGGGAGGAAACACCATATATTTT. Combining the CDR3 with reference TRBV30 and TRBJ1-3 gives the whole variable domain SQTIHQWPATLVQPVGSPLSLECTVEGTSNPNLYWYRQAAGRGLQLLFYSVGIGQISSEVPQNLSASRPQDRQFILSSKKLLLSDSGFYLCAWSPGGNTIYFGEGSWLTVV.

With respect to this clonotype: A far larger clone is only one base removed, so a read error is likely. DNA for the CDR3: TGTGCCAGCAGTATAGAAGGGACAGGATGCACTGAAGCTTTCTTT. It translates to CASSIEGTGCTEAFF. The chain joins TRBV12-3 or TRBV12-4 to TRBJ1-1; 8 nucleotides line up with TRBD1. V dropped 5 bases and J dropped 4; count of bases not matched to a gene: 9. This CDR3 contains 15 residues.

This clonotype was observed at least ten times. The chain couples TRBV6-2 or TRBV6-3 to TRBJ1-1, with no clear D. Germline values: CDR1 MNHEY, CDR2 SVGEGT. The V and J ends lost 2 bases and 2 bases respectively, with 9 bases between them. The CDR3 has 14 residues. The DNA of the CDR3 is TGTGCCAGCAGTTACCAAACAGCAAACACTGAAGCTTTCTTT. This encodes CASSYQTANTEAFF.

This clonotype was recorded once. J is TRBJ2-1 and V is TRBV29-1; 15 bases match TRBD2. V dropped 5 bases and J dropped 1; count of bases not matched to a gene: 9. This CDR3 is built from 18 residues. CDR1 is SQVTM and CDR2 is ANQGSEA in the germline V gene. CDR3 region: CSVRTSGGAKRSYNEQFF. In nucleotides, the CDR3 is TGCAGCGTTCGGACTAGCGGGGGGGCCAAAAGGTCCTACAATGAGCAGTTCTTC.

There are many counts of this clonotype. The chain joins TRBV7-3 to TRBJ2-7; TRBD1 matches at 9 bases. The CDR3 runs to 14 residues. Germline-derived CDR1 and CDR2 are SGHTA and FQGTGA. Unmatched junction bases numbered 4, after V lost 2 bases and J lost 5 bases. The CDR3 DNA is TGTGCCAGCAGCTTAGGGACAGGGAACCACGAGCAGTACTTC. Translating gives CASSLGTGNHEQYF.

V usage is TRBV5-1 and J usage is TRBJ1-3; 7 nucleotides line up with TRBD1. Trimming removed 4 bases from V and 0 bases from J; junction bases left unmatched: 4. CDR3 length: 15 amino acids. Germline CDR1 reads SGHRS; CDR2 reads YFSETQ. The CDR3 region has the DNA TGCGCCAGCAGCGTGGGACAGAGCTCTGGAAACACCATATATTTT. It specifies CASSVGQSSGNTIYF.

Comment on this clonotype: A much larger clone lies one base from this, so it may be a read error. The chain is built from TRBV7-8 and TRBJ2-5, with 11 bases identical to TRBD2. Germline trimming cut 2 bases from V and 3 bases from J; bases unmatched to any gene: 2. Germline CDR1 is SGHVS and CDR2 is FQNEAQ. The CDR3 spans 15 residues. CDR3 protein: CASSLSGLAEETQYF. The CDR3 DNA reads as TGTGCCAGCAGCTTATCGGGACTAGCGGAAGAGACCCAGTACTTC.